The 14 T cell receptor beta chains in this list originate from one sample, sequenced in a study of blood T cells in healthy people across ages. Next came a second PCR, run for about 6 to 12 cycles, which used a sample-barcoded 5' primer along with a J-beta primer mix. TCRdb processed the 5' RACE reads anew with MiXCR; each CDR3 protein has one entry. The sample comprises approximately 800,000 distinct CDR3 sequences, 20% to 30% of which are singletons, and around 3.6% rests with the top ten. The data also belong to a second study, concerning T cells of mothers and their children.

The sequenced material came from blood. Receptor source: a boy under 18 in good health.

This chain uses TRBV7-6 with TRBJ2-6, with D perhaps matching TRBD1 (6 bases). V was trimmed by 4 bases and J by 0 bases, leaving 10 bases between them. Germline V gives CDR1 SGHVS, CDR2 FNYEAQ. This CDR3 has 16 amino acids. The CDR3: CASSSTGTSGANVLTF. CDR3 DNA: TGTGCCAGCAGCTCTACAGGGACCTCTGGGGCCAACGTCCTGACTTTC.

This clonotype has only one observation. The chain has TRBV29-1 and TRBJ2-1; a possible D gene is TRBD2 (5 bases). The V and J ends lost 0 bases and 3 bases respectively, with 9 bases between them. The germline V gene encodes CDR1 SQVTM and CDR2 ANQGSEA. This CDR3 has 14 residues. CDR3 bases: TGCAGCGTTGAAGAGGCCGGGATCTACAATGAGCAGTTCTTC. It specifies CSVEEAGIYNEQFF.

The chain is built from TRBV6-5 and TRBJ2-1; a weak D match, TRBD1 (5 bases). The CDR3 is 13 residues long. Trimming removed 2 bases at V and 4 bases at J, with 6 bases between. Germline V gene lookup returns CDR1 MNHEY and CDR2 SVGAGI. The CDR3 spells CASSYAGYNEQFF. CDR3 DNA sequence: TGTGCCAGCAGTTACGCAGGGTACAATGAGCAGTTCTTC.

The V call is TRBV7-9, the J call TRBJ1-1; no firm D call. In germline, CDR1 is SEHNR, CDR2 FQNEAQ (reference sequence). There are 16 residues in the CDR3. Trimming shortened V by 6 bases and J by 1 base, and 18 bases separated the two germline ends. The CDR3 loop reads CASSPLNPETNTEAFF. For the CDR3, the DNA is TGTGCCAGCAGTCCCCTGAACCCCGAAACGAACACTGAAGCTTTCTTT.

This sequence joins TRBV7-9 and TRBJ2-4, with D tentatively TRBD1 (5 bases). This CDR3 has 13 amino acids. Germline V lookup: CDR1 SEHNR, CDR2 FQNEAQ (reference sequence). V was cut by 5 bases and J by 7 bases, with 12 bases left in between. CDR3 loop: CASSPPGYNIQYF. The DNA for the CDR3 is TGTGCCAGCAGCCCACCAGGGTACAACATTCAGTACTTC.

The chain combines TRBV7-9 with TRBJ1-2; D perhaps matches TRBD1 (5 bases). Deletions cut 5 bases from V and 2 bases from J, with 15 bases between. The CDR3 has 15 amino acids. Germline values: CDR1 SEHNR, CDR2 FQNEAQ (reference sequence). The CDR3 spells CASSPNKDINYGYTF. The CDR3 bases are TGTGCCAGCAGCCCGAATAAGGACATCAACTATGGCTACACCTTC. Full variable domain (missing parts from reference TRBV7-9 and TRBJ1-2): DTGVSQNPRHKITKRGQNVTFRCDPISEHNRLYWYRQTLGQGPEFLTYFQNEAQLEKSRLLSDRFSAERPKGSFSTLEIQRTEQGDSAMYLCASSPNKDINYGYTFGSGTRLTVV.

This clonotype was picked up a small number of times. The chain uses TRBV9 and TRBJ2-5; TRBD2 agrees at 14 bases. Judging by the DNA end, TRBJ2-1 fits better; the J call may be wrong. CDR3 length equals 14 residues. Looked up from germline, CDR1 is SGDLS and CDR2 is YYNGEE. The CDR3: CASRGTSGSNEQFF. CDR3 sequence (DNA): TGTGCCAGCAGGGGGACTAGCGGGAGCAATGAGCAGTTCTTC.

This clonotype was observed a handful of times. V gene TRBV28 combines with J gene TRBJ1-2; a weak D match, TRBD1 (6 bases). The germline V gene encodes CDR1 MDHEN and CDR2 SYDVKM. Trimming cost V 2 bases and J 8 bases, with 15 bases left between them. The CDR3 is made up of 14 amino acids. The CDR3: CASSLGGPLVGYTF. The CDR3 bases are TGTGCCAGCAGTTTAGGGGGCCCGCTGGTGGGCTACACCTTC.

The chain has TRBV12-3 or TRBV12-4 and TRBJ1-2, with 9 bases identical to TRBD1. V lost 4 bases, J lost 3 bases, and 6 bases stayed unmatched. The CDR3 has 15 residues. In DNA, the CDR3 is TGTGCCAGCAGTTCCCCGGGACAGGGCTACTATGGCTACACCTTC. Residues: CASSSPGQGYYGYTF.

The J gene is TRBJ2-5, the V gene TRBV11-2; D tentatively fits TRBD1 or TRBD2 (7 bases each). This CDR3 region has 14 residues. Deletions cut 5 bases from V and 5 bases from J, with 15 bases between. CDR1 SGHAT and CDR2 FQNNGV come from the germline V gene. The CDR3 loop is CASSPHQGGETQYF. In DNA, the CDR3 is TGTGCCAGCAGCCCCCACCAGGGGGGGGAGACCCAGTACTTC.

The rearrangement joins TRBV28 to TRBJ2-5; tentatively, D is TRBD1 or TRBD2 (6 bases each). The CDR3 runs to 14 residues. CDR1 and CDR2 (germline): MDHEN, SYDVKM. The V and J ends lost 2 bases and 5 bases respectively, with 12 bases between them. The CDR3, as DNA: TGTGCCAGCAGTTTAGCCGGGGGCGTTGAGACCCAGTACTTC. Translated, it gives CASSLAGGVETQYF.

This clonotype was counted a few times. The rearrangement joins TRBV5-6 to TRBJ1-1; D not certain. Germline CDR1 SGHDT, CDR2 YYEEEE. The CDR3 has 12 residues. V lost 4 bases and J lost 5, with 9 bases in between. In DNA, the CDR3 is TGTGCCAGCAGCGCGGGAGCTACTGAAGCTTTCTTT. Translation gives CASSAGATEAFF.

The chain couples TRBV7-9 to TRBJ1-4; unclear D gene. The CDR3 loop spans 15 amino acids. Germline V lookup: CDR1 SEHNR, CDR2 FQNEAQ (reference sequence). V gave up 5 bases and J gave up 0 bases, with 10 bases separating them. For the CDR3, the DNA is TGTGCCAGCAGCCTAACAACCGCAACTAATGAAAAACTGTTTTTT. Amino acid sequence: CASSLTTATNEKLFF.

This clonotype has a handful of counts. The rearrangement uses TRBV4-2 and TRBJ2-4; 7 nucleotides align to TRBD1. CDR1 and CDR2 from the germline V gene are LGHNA and YNFKEQ. V was pared by 0 bases and J by 0 bases, with 5 bases of the junction left unmatched. The CDR3 is made up of 17 amino acids. CDR3 protein: CASSQEQGNLAKNIQYF. CDR3 DNA sequence: TGTGCCAGCAGCCAAGAACAGGGGAACCTAGCCAAAAACATTCAGTACTTC.